The 8 T cell receptor beta chains below all came from one sample that was sequenced in a study of OX40 agonist ivuxolimab in advanced cancers. Repertoires were generated with immunoSEQ multiplex PCR, while TCRdb's copy carries only in-frame clones and drops some. Here the sample spans some 70,000 clones, roughly nine tenths being singletons. Sequencing used CD4+ or CD8+ T cells sorted from blood, obtained in a trial of the OX40 agonist ivuxolimab. All receptors come from an adult with an advanced solid tumor such as melanoma, head and neck, liver or kidney cancer.

This chain uses TRBV11-2 with TRBJ2-6, with no clear D. This CDR3 has 13 residues. Trimming stripped 1 base from V and 12 bases from J, with 10 bases between. From germline, CDR1 is SGHAT and CDR2 FQNNGV. CDR3 DNA sequence: TGTGCCAGCAGCTTAGGGTCGGGTCCCGTCCTGACTTTC. As protein: CASSLGSGPVLTF. The variable domain in full, with the rest retrieved from reference TRBV11-2 and TRBJ2-6, is EAGVAQSPRYKIIEKRQSVAFWCNPISGHATLYWYQQILGQGPKLLIQFQNNGVVDDSQLPKDRFSAERLKGVDSTLKIQPAKLEDSAVYLCASSLGSGPVLTFGAGSRLTVL.

This sequence joins TRBV5-4 and TRBJ2-6; TRBD1 matches at 11 bases. The CDR3 length is 17 residues. CDR1 SGHNT and CDR2 YYREEE come from the germline V gene (reference sequence). V gave up 4 bases and J gave up 1 base; unmatched junction bases: 4. The CDR3 here is CASSLDRGRSGANVLTF. CDR3 nucleotides: TGTGCCAGCAGCCTGGACAGGGGGCGATCTGGGGCCAACGTCCTGACTTTC.

V is TRBV5-4 and J is TRBJ2-5, with 9 positions matching TRBD2. Losses at the gene ends were 3 bases for V and 1 base for J; bases not matched to a gene: 4. The CDR3 runs 15 residues. CDR1 and CDR2 (germline): SGHNT, YYREEE (reference sequence). The CDR3 loop reads CASSSSGGSQETQYF. For the CDR3, the DNA is TGTGCCAGCAGCTCCAGCGGGGGGAGCCAAGAGACCCAGTACTTC.

The chain employs TRBV19 and TRBJ2-3; a weak D match, TRBD1 (5 bases). The CDR3 runs to 15 residues. From germline, CDR1 is LNHDA and CDR2 SQIVND (reference sequence). V lost 3 bases and J lost 2, with 12 bases in between. The CDR3 spells CASSISRANTDTQYF. CDR3 coding DNA: TGTGCCAGTAGTATTTCCAGGGCTAACACAGATACGCAGTATTTT.

This clone was picked up a small number of times. The CDR3 sequence is CASYNGETQYF. CDR3 DNA sequence: TGCGCCAGCTATAATGGGGAGACCCAGTACTTC. The chain has TRBV5-1 and TRBJ2-5, with D hard to call. Trimming shortened V by 7 bases and J by 5 bases, and 9 bases separated the two germline ends. The CDR3 consists of 11 residues. Germline loops: CDR1 SGHRS, CDR2 YFSETQ.

CDR3 DNA sequence: TGTGCCAGCTCCGGAGGGCGGGGGGGCAATTTTGAGACAGATACGCAGTATTTT. Amino acids: CASSGGRGGNFETDTQYF. The J gene is TRBJ2-3, the V gene TRBV5-4, with 9 bases matching TRBD2. Trimming at V came to 7 bases and at J to 3 bases, leaving 18 bases not matched to a gene. The CDR3 extends over 18 amino acids. CDR1 is SGHNT, CDR2 YYREEE, per germline (reference sequence).

This sequence joins TRBV21-1 and TRBJ2-7; TRBD1 is the table's D call and was not checked against the DNA. TRBV21-1 is labeled a pseudogene. The CDR3 has 18 amino acids. The chain's CDR3 is CASSLQTTRDRGPYEQYF. The CDR3, as DNA: TGTGCCAGCAGCTTACAAACAACCCGGGACAGGGGCCCCTACGAGCAGTACTTC.

V is TRBV5-6 and J is TRBJ2-6; D not resolved. V lost 1 base and J lost 0, with 5 bases in between. Germline CDR1 is SGHDT and CDR2 is YYEEEE. The CDR3 covers 15 residues. This CDR3 is CASSLYNSGANVLTF. In nucleotides, the CDR3 is TGTGCCAGCAGCTTGTATAACTCTGGGGCCAACGTCCTGACTTTC. Looking up the rest from reference TRBV5-6 and TRBJ2-6 gives the full variable domain: DAGVTQSPTHLIKTRGQQVTLRCSPKSGHDTVSWYQQALGQGPQFIFQYYEEEERQRGNFPDRFSGHQFPNYSSELNVNALLLGDSALYLCASSLYNSGANVLTFGAGSRLTVL.